Listed below are T cell receptor beta chains from one sample, sequenced in a study of blood T cell repertoires in COVID-19. Profiled with immunoSEQ multiplex PCR; TCRdb holds only in-frame clones, not every one. The sample has about 290,000 clones, around four fifths seen once; the top ten hold over 3.5%. Sequenced: peripheral blood. These receptors were obtained from a woman between 45 and 60 years old with active or convalescent COVID-19. CDR3s include the opening cysteine and the closing phenylalanine or tryptophan. The order of the fields is V gene, J gene, D gene, clone size, CDR3 DNA, CDR3 protein. The D gene is left open where the match is weak. Size tells how often a clone was seen (once, few, many) or the class of an expanded clone, and some rows leave it out.

>TRBV19|TRBJ2-1|TRBD2|NA
TGTGCCAGTAGTGGGACTAGCGGGACATACAATGAGCAGTTCTTC
CASSGTSGTYNEQFF
>TRBV27|TRBJ2-1|TRBD2|NA
TGTGCCAGCAGTCCAGGGGGACTAGCGGGCCTCAATGAGCAGTTCTTC
CASSPGGLAGLNEQFF
>TRBV28|TRBJ2-5|TRBD2|NA
TGTGCCAGCAGTCTCAAACTAGCGGGAGTAGAGACCCAGTACTTC
CASSLKLAGVETQYF
>TRBV10-3|TRBJ1-1|TRBD1|NA
TGTGCCATCAGTGAACCGGGACAGGGGGCCTCTGAAGCTTTCTTT
CAISEPGQGASEAFF
>TRBV6-2/TRBV6-3|TRBJ1-2|NA|NA
TGTGCCAGCAGTTACTCTAGGGAGGAACACTATGGCTACACCTTC
CASSYSREEHYGYTF
>TRBV6-5|TRBJ1-4|NA|NA
TGTGCCAGCAGTCCAAGGACTTCTAATGAAAAACTGTTTTTT
CASSPRTSNEKLFF
>TRBV7-2|TRBJ2-7|NA|NA
TGTGCCAGCAGCTTGGGGGCCTTAATTCAGGACTACGAGCAGTACTTC
CASSLGALIQDYEQYF
>TRBV5-4|TRBJ2-7|NA|NA
TGTGCCAGCAGCTTGGAGGGGGAGCAGTACTTC
CASSLEGEQYF
>TRBV30|TRBJ2-1|NA|NA
TGTGCCTGGAGTATCCTCCTCTCCTACAATGAGCAGTTCTTC
CAWSILLSYNEQFF
>TRBV4-1|TRBJ1-2|TRBD1|NA
TGCGCCAGCAGCCAAGATCCAGGGACAGGGATTTCCTATGGCTACACCTTC
CASSQDPGTGISYGYTF
>TRBV3-1/TRBV3-2|TRBJ1-5|TRBD1|few
TGTGCCAGCAGCCGGACAGGTGATAGCAATCAGCCCCAGCATTTT
CASSRTGDSNQPQHF
>TRBV10-2|TRBJ1-4|NA|NA
TGCGCCAGCAGTGGACAGCCGAATGAAAAACTGTTTTTT
CASSGQPNEKLFF
>TRBV19|TRBJ1-1|NA|many
TGTGCCAGTAGTGCCCCGGACAGATTGAACACTGAAGCTTTCTTT
CASSAPDRLNTEAFF
>TRBV5-1|TRBJ2-2|TRBD2|NA
TGCGCCAGCAGCCGGACTAGCGGTGGTTTTACCGGGGAGCTGTTTTTT
CASSRTSGGFTGELFF
>TRBV11-2|TRBJ1-1|NA|NA
TGTGCCAGCTCGTCGTTCTTCCCTCGGGGAAAGAACACTGAAGCTTTCTTT
CASSSFFPRGKNTEAFF
>TRBV19|TRBJ1-2|TRBD1|NA
TGTGCCAGTAGTGGAAGACAGGGTATTAGCTACACCTTC
CASSGRQGISYTF
>TRBV14|TRBJ2-1|TRBD2|few
TGTGCCAGCAGCCCACTAGCGGGGCCTTACAATGAGCAGTTCTTC
CASSPLAGPYNEQFF
>TRBV5-1|TRBJ2-5|NA|NA
TGCGCCAGCAGCCAGGGCCAGGAGACCCAGTACTTC
CASSQGQETQYF
>TRBV6-5|TRBJ2-4|NA|NA
TGTGCCAGCAAGGACTCCCTAAGAGCCAAAAACATTCAGTACTTC
CASKDSLRAKNIQYF
>TRBV15|TRBJ2-7|TRBD2|NA
TGTGCCACCAGCAGAGATCGGCGCCAAAGCGGGAGGTCCAACGAGCAGTACTTC
CATSRDRRQSGRSNEQYF
>TRBV2|TRBJ1-1|NA|NA
TGTGCCTCCCTACGGGACACAGGCGGCAACACTGAAGCTTTCTTT
CASLRDTGGNTEAFF
>TRBV5-8|TRBJ1-2|TRBD1|NA
TGTGCCAGCAGGTTGACAGGGGTTATCGGCTACACCTTC
CASRLTGVIGYTF
>TRBV2|TRBJ1-4|TRBD1|NA
TGTGCCAGCAAACGGGACAGGGGGACTAATGAAAAACTGTTTTTT
CASKRDRGTNEKLFF
>TRBV7-9|TRBJ2-1|TRBD1|NA
TGTGCCAGCAGCTTAGGGACAGGGTACAATGAGCAGTTCTTC
CASSLGTGYNEQFF
>TRBV4-1|TRBJ1-2|TRBD1|NA
TGCGCCAGCAGCCAAGAAACAGGGGGAAGGTTTGGCTACACCTTC
CASSQETGGRFGYTF
>TRBV18|TRBJ2-3|NA|NA
TGTGCCAGCTCACCAGACTTCGGTAGCACAGATACGCAGTATTTT
CASSPDFGSTDTQYF
>TRBV28|TRBJ1-2|NA|once
TGTGCCAGCAGGCTGCAGGGGAACTATGGCTACACCTTC
CASRLQGNYGYTF
>TRBV27|TRBJ1-1|TRBD1|NA
TGTGCCAGCAGTTCCAGGGGGCTGCACACTGAAGCTTTCTTT
CASSSRGLHTEAFF
>TRBV6-5|TRBJ2-7|NA|NA
TGTGCCAGCAGTTACTCGGGCAGTACCTCTCCCAACGAGCAGTACTTC
CASSYSGSTSPNEQYF
>TRBV3-1/TRBV3-2|TRBJ2-7|NA|once
TGTGCCAGCAGCCAAAGATCCGGAGGGACCGATAAGGAGCAGTACTTC
CASSQRSGGTDKEQYF
>TRBV7-9|TRBJ1-6|TRBD1|NA
TGTGCCAGCAGCTCCCCTTTGATCCGGGACAGGCATTCACCCCTCCACTTT
CASSSPLIRDRHSPLHF
>TRBV5-1|TRBJ1-4|TRBD1|once
TGCGCCAGCAGCCTACAGGGGAGAAATGAAAAACTGTTTTTT
CASSLQGRNEKLFF
>TRBV19|TRBJ2-2|TRBD1|NA
TGTGCCAGTAGTACCCGAGCCGGGACAGGAGGCACCGGGGAGCTGTTTTTT
CASSTRAGTGGTGELFF
>TRBV5-6|TRBJ1-6|TRBD1|NA
TGTGCCAGCAGCGCGGGACAGGTCAATTCACCCCTCCACTTT
CASSAGQVNSPLHF
>TRBV7-2|TRBJ2-1|TRBD2|NA
TGTGCCAGCACCCGGACTAGCGGGAGAAGGGGTGAGCAGTTCTTC
CASTRTSGRRGEQFF
>TRBV18|TRBJ1-1|TRBD1|NA
TGTGCCAGCTCGAACGACAGGGATCACACTGAAGCTTTCTTT
CASSNDRDHTEAFF
>TRBV4-2|TRBJ2-5|TRBD1|NA
TGTGCCAGCAGCCACCCGGGACAGTACCAAGAGACCCAGTACTTC
CASSHPGQYQETQYF
>TRBV5-6|TRBJ2-3|TRBD2|NA
TGTGCCAGCAGCTCCCTAGCGGGTCCCACAGATACGCAGTATTTT
CASSSLAGPTDTQYF
>TRBV6-5|TRBJ2-7|TRBD2|NA
TGTGCCAGCAGACAGGGACTAGCGGTATACGAGCAGTACTTC
CASRQGLAVYEQYF
>TRBV3-1/TRBV3-2|TRBJ2-7|TRBD2|NA
TGTGCCAGCAGCCAGCCTAGCGGGCTCAGAACCTACGAGCAGTACTTC
CASSQPSGLRTYEQYF
>TRBV7-6|TRBJ2-1|NA|once
TGTGCCAGCAGCGGGGGTGGCGGGACAGAAATCTACAATGAGCAGTTCTTC
CASSGGGGTEIYNEQFF
>TRBV6-4|TRBJ2-1|TRBD2|few
TGTGCCAGCAGTAGACTAGCGGGTTTGGCCTACAATGAGCAGTTCTTC
CASSRLAGLAYNEQFF
>TRBV2|TRBJ2-5|NA|NA
TGTGCCAGCAGTGATCAACAGTACCAAGAGACCCAGTACTTC
CASSDQQYQETQYF
>TRBV6-1|TRBJ2-7|NA|NA
TGTGCCAGCAGTGAACTGGTTGGGGCGGGGGCCTCCTACGAGCAGTACTTC
CASSELVGAGASYEQYF
>TRBV19|TRBJ2-3|NA|NA
TGTGCCAGTACAGGGCAGGGCGCAGATACGCAGTATTTT
CASTGQGADTQYF
>TRBV29-1|TRBJ1-2|TRBD1|once
TGCAGCGTTACCCGGACAGGGGGAAATGGCTACACCTTC
CSVTRTGGNGYTF
>TRBV5-1|TRBJ1-6|NA|NA
TGCGCCAGCAGCTTCCGGGACACCAATTCACCCCTCCACTTT
CASSFRDTNSPLHF
>TRBV2|TRBJ1-1|NA|NA
TGTGCCAGCATCACACAGGGAAACACTGAAGCTTTCTTT
CASITQGNTEAFF
>TRBV19|TRBJ2-2|TRBD2|NA
TGTGCCAGTAGGGCCGGGACTAGCCCCGGGGAGCTGTTTTTT
CASRAGTSPGELFF
>TRBV3-1/TRBV3-2|TRBJ1-1|NA|NA
TGTGCCAGCAGCCAAGATTCCAGGGGAGCTTTCTTT
CASSQDSRGAFF